This passage covers 7 T cell receptor beta chains from one sample sequenced in a study of T-cell reconstitution after alpha-beta-depleted transplantation in children. For TCRbeta, the library was prepared with unique molecular identifiers. MiXCR, run by TCRdb on the PCR reads, gives a single entry per CDR3 protein. The data hold 900,000 or so distinct CDR3 sequences, with roughly 15% observed a single time. Source: PBMCs, mostly from graft donor cells, taken 360 days after TCRalphabeta/CD19-depleted stem cell transplant. The receptors derive from a male patient younger than 18 who had a stem cell transplant for acute lymphoblastic leukemia, so the T cells may come from the graft donor.

The chain carries TRBV7-3 and TRBJ2-1; 9 bases are a match to TRBD2. This CDR3 is built from 17 residues. Germline CDR1 reads SGHTA; CDR2 reads FQGTGA. V dropped 4 bases and J dropped 4; count of bases not matched to a gene: 11. CDR3 protein: CASSSLLAGSLYNEQFF. The DNA of the CDR3 is TGTGCCAGCAGCTCCCTCCTAGCGGGGAGCTTATACAATGAGCAGTTCTTC.

This clonotype turned up a few times. V and J are TRBV6-1 and TRBJ2-7; possibly TRBD1 for D (5 bases). CDR1 MNHNS and CDR2 SASEGT come from the germline V gene. V was clipped by 4 bases and J by 6 bases, with 10 bases between them. This CDR3 is built from 12 residues. The CDR3 spells CASSVSGLEQYF. CDR3 nucleotide sequence: TGTGCCAGCAGTGTATCAGGGCTCGAGCAGTACTTC.

This rearrangement joins TRBV7-2 to TRBJ2-7; 9 nucleotides line up with TRBD1. The V segment lost 7 bases and the J segment 2 bases; nucleotides outside the gene matches: 12. CDR3 size: 16 residues. Germline V CDR1 and CDR2: SGHTA, FQGNSA. CDR3 DNA sequence: TGTGCCAGCAAATCCTTCGACTGGACAGGGGCCTACGAGCAGTACTTC. Translation gives CASKSFDWTGAYEQYF. Combining the CDR3 with reference TRBV7-2 and TRBJ2-7 gives the whole variable domain GAGVSQSPSNKVTEKGKDVELRCDPISGHTALYWYRQSLGQGLEFLIYFQGNSAPDKSGLPSDRFSAERTGGSVSTLTIQRTQQEDSAVYLCASKSFDWTGAYEQYFGPGTRLTVT.

The chain uses TRBV19 and TRBJ1-2; D not certain. CDR3 length: 13 amino acids. The germline CDR1 and CDR2 sequences are LNHDA and SQIVND (reference sequence). Trimming pared 5 bases from V and 4 bases from J, leaving 11 bases between. The CDR3 DNA is TGTGCCAGTAGTGATGTTGGAACCTATGGCTACACCTTC. It codes for CASSDVGTYGYTF. Looking up the rest from reference TRBV19 and TRBJ1-2 gives the full variable domain: DGGITQSPKYLFRKEGQNVTLSCEQNLNHDAMYWYRQDPGQGLRLIYYSQIVNDFQKGDIAEGYSVSREKKESFPLTVTSAQKNPTAFYLCASSDVGTYGYTFGSGTRLTVV.

This clonotype was detected ten times or more. The chain is built from TRBV5-1 and TRBJ2-7, with D perhaps matching TRBD2 (6 bases). CDR3 length: 15 amino acids. V was trimmed by 1 base and J by 3 bases, leaving 14 bases between them. Germline V lookup: CDR1 SGHRS, CDR2 YFSETQ. DNA of the CDR3: TGCGCCAGCAGCTTGACTAGCTTCTCGTTCTACGAGCAGTACTTC. Translation: CASSLTSFSFYEQYF. Looking up the rest from reference TRBV5-1 and TRBJ2-7 gives the full variable domain: KAGVTQTPRYLIKTRGQQVTLSCSPISGHRSVSWYQQTPGQGLQFLFEYFSETQRNKGNFPGRFSGRQFSNSRSEMNVSTLELGDSALYLCASSLTSFSFYEQYFGPGTRLTVT.

V gene TRBV4-1 combines with J gene TRBJ2-3, with TRBD2 matching 12 bases. This CDR3 has 17 amino acids. CDR1 and CDR2 (germline): MGHRA, YSYEKL. Losses at the gene ends were 5 bases for V and 4 bases for J; bases not matched to a gene: 10. The CDR3: CASSFQPSGRVADTQYF. The CDR3 nucleotides read TGCGCCAGCAGCTTTCAACCTAGCGGGAGGGTAGCAGATACGCAGTATTTT.

This clonotype was counted a few times. V gene TRBV4-1 combines with J gene TRBJ2-2, with 13 positions matching TRBD2. CDR1 is MGHRA, CDR2 YSYEKL, per germline. The CDR3 runs to 18 residues. With 6 bases clipped from V and 4 bases from J, the junction kept 11 bases outside the gene matches. The CDR3 coding sequence is TGCGCCAGCAGGCCCGGACTAGCGGGAGCGGGCACCACCGGGGAGCTGTTTTTT. This sequence encodes CASRPGLAGAGTTGELFF.